Sequencing of this T cell receptor beta chain was carried out in a study of shared clonotypes between healthy human individuals. CDR1 and CDR2 (germline): MDHEN, SYDVKM. The trim removed 4 bases at V and 7 bases at J, leaving 15 bases unmatched. The CDR3 is 16 residues long. Using immunoSEQ multiplex PCR, the repertoire was profiled, and TCRdb retains in-frame clones only, with some absent. The data show around 940,000 clones, over 60% seen once. Sequencing was done on a sample of memory CD4+ T cells sorted from blood. Subset given: CD45RA-negative fraction. This sequence joins TRBV28 and TRBJ1-2; TRBD1 matches 7 bases. The receptor was isolated from a young man in good health. The CDR3 nucleotides are TGTGCCAGCAGTTCGGGGGGGGGACAGATCGGTATTGGCTACACCTTC. Encoded protein: CASSSGGGQIGIGYTF.